This T cell receptor (beta chain) was recovered during a study of blood T cell repertoires in COVID-19. Study summary: Whether acute or convalescent, the COVID-19 samples came from the United States, Italy and Spain. The cDNA or gDNA used as material had been derived from T cells, B-cell-depleted T cells, or PBMCs.

Study processing details: Quantification of nucleated cells was approximated via reference gene primer amplification. TCRdb's table, derived via immunoSEQ multiplex PCR, lists solely in-frame clones and lacks some. That table supplies the V and J calls and clone size; D and trimming were determined from the DNA. Among about 110,000 clones listed, around 81% were seen once. CDR1 is LNHDA and CDR2 is SQIVND in the germline V gene (reference sequence). The CDR3 loop spans 17 amino acids. The germline V and J ends were trimmed by 5 bases and 2 bases, with 19 bases remaining between them. Material: peripheral blood. The chain joins TRBV19 to TRBJ1-5; TRBD1 might be the D (5 bases). The clonotype originates from a woman aged 65 to 85 with acute or convalescent COVID-19. The CDR3 reads CASSLTTSARGNQPQHF. CDR3 bases: TGTGCCAGTAGTCTCACAACTTCGGCCAGGGGCAATCAGCCCCAGCATTTT.